A selection of T cell receptor beta chains follows, all from one sample in a study of regulatory T cells in long-lasting Graves disease. A single record per CDR3 protein comes from TCRdb applying MiXCR to the multiplex PCR reads. This table holds about 540,000 distinct CDR3 sequences, roughly 12% found once. Separately, the same data were catalogued under a study of T cells in Graves' hyperthyroidism and ophthalmopathy.

The sequences come from peripheral blood mononuclear cells (PBMCs), collected at new diagnosis, from a patient treated with antithyroid drugs. The source of these receptors is a man aged 25 to 45 with Graves disease. Both conserved end residues are part of each CDR3. The D gene is left open where the match is weak. Expanded clones are given a class, and other clones once, few, many or no size at all.

len | abundance | d_gene | j_gene | v_gene | CDR3aa | CDR3nt
16 | . | . | TRBJ1-1 | TRBV15 | CATSRDRPGQFGEAFF | TGTGCCACCAGCAGAGATAGGCCAGGGCAGTTCGGTGAAGCTTTCTTT
12 | many | . | TRBJ1-1 | TRBV6-2/TRBV6-3 | CASSGQTREAFF | TGTGCCAGCAGTGGACAGACCAGAGAAGCTTTCTTT
11 | . | . | TRBJ2-1 | TRBV20-1 | CSIDPANEQFF | TGCAGTATCGATCCCGCGAACGAGCAGTTCTTC
15 | . | . | TRBJ2-3 | TRBV7-9 | CASSLEWQAADTQYF | TGTGCCAGCAGCTTAGAGTGGCAGGCGGCAGATACGCAGTATTTT
14 | many | TRBD2 | TRBJ2-7 | TRBV20-1 | CSAYLGGRALEQYF | TGCAGTGCCTACCTGGGCGGGAGGGCTTTGGAGCAGTACTTC
15 | few | . | TRBJ1-3 | TRBV2 | CASKDRLAAGNTIYF | TGTGCCAGCAAAGACAGGCTGGCGGCTGGAAACACCATATATTTT
13 | many | TRBD2 | TRBJ2-5 | TRBV20-1 | CSALAGVLETQYF | TGCAGTGCCCTAGCGGGAGTTCTAGAGACCCAGTACTTC
16 | few | . | TRBJ2-1 | TRBV4-1 | CASSQEYDGSYNEQFF | TGCGCCAGCAGCCAAGAATATGACGGCTCCTACAATGAGCAGTTCTTC
12 | many | . | TRBJ2-7 | TRBV3-1 | CASSQRRGQQYF | TGTGCCAGCAGCCAACGGAGGGGTCAGCAGTACTTC
15 | many | . | TRBJ2-7 | TRBV18 | CASSLPLTPSYEQYF | TGTGCCAGCTCACTTCCCCTGACACCTTCCTACGAGCAGTACTTC
14 | many | . | TRBJ1-6 | TRBV5-1 | CASSLGQHNSPLHF | TGCGCCAGCAGCTTGGGGCAGCATAATTCACCCCTCCACTTT
14 | . | . | TRBJ1-4 | TRBV10-3 | CAIKAGDGNEKLFF | TGTGCCATCAAGGCCGGGGACGGGAATGAAAAACTGTTTTTT
15 | few | TRBD1 | TRBJ2-7 | TRBV11-2 | CASSLTGGSPGEQYF | TGTGCCAGCAGCTTGACAGGGGGCTCTCCAGGCGAGCAGTACTTC
12 | . | TRBD1 | TRBJ1-5 | TRBV24-1 | CAVQDRDQPQHF | TGTGCCGTCCAAGACAGGGATCAGCCCCAGCATTTT
15 | few | . | TRBJ2-5 | TRBV10-2 | CASSPQGASQETQYF | TGCGCCAGCAGTCCCCAAGGTGCGTCCCAAGAGACCCAGTACTTC
14 | . | . | TRBJ2-6 | TRBV7-3 | CASSSKSGANVLTF | TGTGCCAGCAGCTCGAAATCTGGGGCCAACGTCCTGACTTTC
13 | . | . | TRBJ1-4 | TRBV29-1 | CSVADRRDEKLFF | TGCAGCGTCGCAGACAGGAGGGATGAAAAACTGTTTTTT
15 | many | . | TRBJ2-5 | TRBV7-2 | CASSKGQSNQETQYF | TGTGCCAGCAGTAAAGGACAGAGCAACCAAGAGACCCAGTACTTC
15 | . | TRBD2 | TRBJ2-1 | TRBV7-9 | CASIDLAGGPGEQFF | TGTGCCAGCATCGACCTAGCGGGAGGGCCTGGTGAGCAGTTCTTC
13 | few | . | TRBJ2-7 | TRBV5-1 | CASSPDSAYEQYF | TGCGCCAGCAGCCCGGACAGCGCCTACGAGCAGTACTTC
15 | many | . | TRBJ2-7 | TRBV5-1 | CASTPSGRDFYEQYF | TGCGCCAGCACCCCATCCGGGCGGGATTTCTACGAGCAGTACTTC
16 | few | . | TRBJ1-1 | TRBV5-5 | CASSRSWGPMNTEAFF | TGTGCCAGCAGCAGATCTTGGGGACCGATGAACACTGAAGCTTTCTTT
14 | many | TRBD2 | TRBJ2-1 | TRBV29-1 | CSTYPSGKYNEQFF | TGCAGCACCTATCCTAGCGGGAAATACAATGAGCAGTTCTTC
13 | once | TRBD2 | TRBJ2-1 | TRBV7-9 | CAAAGGSNNEQFF | TGTGCCGCGGCGGGCGGGAGTAACAATGAGCAGTTCTTC
13 | . | TRBD1 | TRBJ1-1 | TRBV19 | CATETGSWTEAFF | TGTGCCACCGAGACAGGGTCGTGGACTGAAGCTTTCTTT
13 | many | . | TRBJ2-3 | TRBV20-1 | CSARFTRTDTQYF | TGCAGTGCTAGGTTCACTCGCACAGATACGCAGTATTTT
12 | many | . | TRBJ2-1 | TRBV28 | CASSLSHNEQFF | TGTGCCAGCAGTTTATCCCACAATGAGCAGTTCTTC
16 | many | TRBD1 | TRBJ1-1 | TRBV5-1 | CASSLVTGQGGSEAFF | TGCGCCAGCAGCTTGGTAACGGGACAGGGGGGGTCTGAAGCTTTCTTT
13 | many | TRBD2 | TRBJ2-3 | TRBV2 | CASMTGGPDTQYF | TGTGCCAGCATGACGGGAGGGCCAGATACGCAGTATTTT
18 | . | TRBD2 | TRBJ2-4 | TRBV19 | CASSRASGSPLAKNIQYF | TGTGCCAGTAGTAGAGCTAGCGGGAGTCCCCTAGCCAAAAACATTCAGTACTTC
15 | few | . | TRBJ2-2 | TRBV20-1 | CSARGRPAGTGELFF | TGCAGTGCTAGAGGAAGGCCCGCCGGGACCGGGGAGCTGTTTTTT
14 | many | . | TRBJ1-1 | TRBV12-3/TRBV12-4 | CASSPLDSNTEAFF | TGTGCCAGCAGTCCCCTGGACAGTAATACTGAAGCTTTCTTT
14 | . | TRBD1 | TRBJ2-7 | TRBV27 | CASSLIGRGLEQYF | TGTGCCAGCAGTTTAATAGGCAGGGGGCTTGAGCAGTACTTC
15 | many | TRBD2 | TRBJ2-5 | TRBV20-1 | CSAPEPSGRQETQYF | TGCAGTGCCCCCGAGCCTAGCGGGAGGCAAGAGACCCAGTACTTC
15 | many | . | TRBJ2-1 | TRBV2 | CASSDRTTSYNEQFF | TGTGCCAGCAGCGACAGGACAACATCCTACAATGAGCAGTTCTTC
14 | many | . | TRBJ2-1 | TRBV20-1 | CSAGGGYRGIEQFF | TGCAGTGCTGGCGGTGGCTATAGAGGGATTGAGCAGTTCTTC
15 | many | . | TRBJ2-3 | TRBV5-1 | CASSLETASTDTQYF | TGCGCCAGCAGCTTGGAAACGGCATCCACAGATACGCAGTATTTT
15 | many | TRBD2 | TRBJ2-7 | TRBV10-3 | CAITPSGGFSYEQYF | TGTGCCATCACCCCTAGCGGGGGCTTCTCCTACGAGCAGTACTTC
16 | many | . | TRBJ1-3 | TRBV12-3/TRBV12-4 | CASSLGEVYSRNTIYF | TGTGCCAGCAGCCTCGGGGAGGTGTATTCCAGAAACACCATATATTTT
14 | many | . | TRBJ2-5 | TRBV12-3/TRBV12-4 | CASSSLVDQETQYF | TGTGCCAGCAGTTCCCTAGTGGATCAAGAGACCCAGTACTTC
15 | few | . | TRBJ2-1 | TRBV10-3 | CAIRDYQSSYNEQFF | TGTGCCATCAGAGACTACCAGAGCTCCTACAATGAGCAGTTCTTC
15 | . | . | TRBJ1-5 | TRBV4-1 | CASSQMAGGNQPQHF | TGCGCCAGCAGCCAAATGGCGGGGGGCAATCAGCCCCAGCATTTT
16 | many | TRBD2 | TRBJ2-5 | TRBV12-3/TRBV12-4 | CASRRAMEREKETQYF | TGTGCCAGCAGACGAGCCATGGAGCGGGAGAAAGAGACCCAGTACTTC
15 | . | TRBD2 | TRBJ2-2 | TRBV5-1 | CASRPGTRNTGELFF | TGCGCCAGCAGACCCGGGACTAGGAACACCGGGGAGCTGTTTTTT
12 | many | . | TRBJ2-7 | TRBV28 | CASTPPWGEQYF | TGTGCCAGCACCCCCCCATGGGGGGAGCAGTACTTC
18 | few | . | TRBJ2-3 | TRBV11-2 | CASSLLGAGDLSTDTQYF | TGTGCCAGCAGCTTACTCGGGGCAGGGGATCTTAGCACAGATACGCAGTATTTT
16 | many | . | TRBJ1-3 | TRBV6-5 | CASSYRTGGPGNTIYF | TGTGCCAGCAGTTACCGGACGGGCGGCCCGGGAAACACCATATATTTT
14 | many | . | TRBJ1-1 | TRBV2 | CASSEIATNTEAFF | TGTGCCAGCAGTGAAATAGCCACGAACACTGAAGCTTTCTTT
14 | many | TRBD1 | TRBJ1-1 | TRBV19 | CASSRDRSNTEAFF | TGTGCCAGTAGTCGGGACAGATCCAACACTGAAGCTTTCTTT
15 | . | . | TRBJ1-2 | TRBV27 | CASSLSGRVGYGYTF | TGTGCCAGCAGTTTATCGGGCAGGGTTGGCTATGGCTACACCTTC
12 | many | TRBD1 | TRBJ1-2 | TRBV2 | CASGRTGYGYTF | TGTGCCAGCGGTCGGACAGGGTATGGCTACACCTTC